What follows describes a single T cell receptor (beta chain). Germline V gives CDR1 MNHNY, CDR2 SVGAGI (reference sequence). J was trimmed by 0 bases and V by 0 bases; bases with no gene match: 2. This CDR3 contains 16 residues. Source study methods: Amplified reference gene primers provided the basis for estimating nucleated cell counts. Using immunoSEQ multiplex PCR, the repertoire was profiled, and TCRdb retains in-frame clones only, with some absent. V and J calls and clone size are those listed in that table; D and trimming were worked out from the DNA. The data show about 400,000 clones, with 89% seen just once and around 1.3% held by the top ten. The entry originates in a study of blood T cell repertoires in COVID-19. Study-wide background: Samples came from the United States, Italy and Spain, spanning acute and convalescent COVID-19. In each case, the material was cDNA or gDNA derived from T cells, B-cell-depleted T cells, or PBMCs.

The sequenced sample consisted of peripheral blood. The TCR sequence derives from a middle-aged man with acute or convalescent COVID-19. The chain uses TRBV6-6 and TRBJ2-1; 7 bases align to TRBD1. CDR3 DNA: TGTGCCAGCAGTTACTCGACAGGGACCTCCTACAATGAGCAGTTCTTC. This sequence encodes CASSYSTGTSYNEQFF.